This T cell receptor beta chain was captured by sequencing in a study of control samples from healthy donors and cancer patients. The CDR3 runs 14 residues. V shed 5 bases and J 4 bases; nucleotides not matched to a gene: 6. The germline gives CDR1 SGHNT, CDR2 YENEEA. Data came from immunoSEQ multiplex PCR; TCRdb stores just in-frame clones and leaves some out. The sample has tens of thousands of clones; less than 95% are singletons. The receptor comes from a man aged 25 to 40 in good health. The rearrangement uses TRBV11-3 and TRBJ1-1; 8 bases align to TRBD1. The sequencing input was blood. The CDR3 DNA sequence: TGTGCCAGCAGCGCCCAGGGGGCTGGCACTGAAGCTTTCTTT. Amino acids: CASSAQGAGTEAFF. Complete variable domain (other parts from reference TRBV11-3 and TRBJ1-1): EAGVVQSPRYKIIEKKQPVAFWCNPISGHNTLYWYLQNLGQGPELLIRYENEEAVDDSQLPKDRFSAERLKGVDSTLKIQPAELGDSAVYLCASSAQGAGTEAFFGQGTRLTVV.